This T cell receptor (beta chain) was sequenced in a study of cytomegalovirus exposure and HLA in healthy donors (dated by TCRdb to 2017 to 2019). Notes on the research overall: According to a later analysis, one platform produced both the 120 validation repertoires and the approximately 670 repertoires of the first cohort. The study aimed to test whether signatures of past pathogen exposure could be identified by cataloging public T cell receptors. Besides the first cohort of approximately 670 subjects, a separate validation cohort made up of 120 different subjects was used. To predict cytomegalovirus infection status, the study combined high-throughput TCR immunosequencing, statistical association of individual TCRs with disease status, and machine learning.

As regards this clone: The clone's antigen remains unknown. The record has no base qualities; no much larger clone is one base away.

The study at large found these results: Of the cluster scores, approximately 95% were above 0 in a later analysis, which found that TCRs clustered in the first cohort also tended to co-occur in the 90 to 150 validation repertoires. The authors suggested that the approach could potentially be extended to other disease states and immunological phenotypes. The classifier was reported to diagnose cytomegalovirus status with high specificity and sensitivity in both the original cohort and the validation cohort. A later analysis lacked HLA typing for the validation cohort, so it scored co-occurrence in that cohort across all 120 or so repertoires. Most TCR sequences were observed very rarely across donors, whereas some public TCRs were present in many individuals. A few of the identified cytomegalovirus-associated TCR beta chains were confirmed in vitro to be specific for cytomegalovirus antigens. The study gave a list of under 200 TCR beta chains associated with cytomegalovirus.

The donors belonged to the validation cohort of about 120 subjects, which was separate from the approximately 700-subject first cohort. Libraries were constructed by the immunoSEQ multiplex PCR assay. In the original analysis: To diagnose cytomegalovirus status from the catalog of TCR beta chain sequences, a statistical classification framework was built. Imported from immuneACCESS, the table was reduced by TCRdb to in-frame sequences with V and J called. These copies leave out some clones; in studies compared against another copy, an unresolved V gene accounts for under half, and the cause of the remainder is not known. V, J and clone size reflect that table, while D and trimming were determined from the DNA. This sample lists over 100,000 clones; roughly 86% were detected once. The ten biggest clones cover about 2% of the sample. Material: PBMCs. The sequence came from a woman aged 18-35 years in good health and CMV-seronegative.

The CDR3 in this case is CASSDDSQYGYTF. The DNA is TGTGCCAGCAGTGACGACAGCCAGTATGGCTACACCTTC. The rearrangement combines TRBV25-1 with TRBJ1-2, and possibly TRBD1, on 5 matching bases. From the cysteine through the phenylalanine, the CDR3 covers 13 amino acids. Only CDR3 DNA remains: 39 bases, in frame from the first base. Looking up the germline V gene yields CDR1 MGHDK and CDR2 SYGVNS. The junction shows trimming of 3 bases on V and 5 bases on J, plus 10 bases between the germline ends.